The 20 T cell receptor beta chains below were found in one sample sequenced in a study of shared clonotypes between healthy human individuals. The assay was immunoSEQ multiplex PCR, and TCRdb's table has in-frame clones only and misses some. This sample yields 2 million to 3 million clones, of which roughly 93% are seen a single time; approximately 0.35% belongs to the top ten. Sequenced sample: naive CD4+ T cells from PBMCs. Subset noted: CD45RA+ positively selected. These receptor sequences come from a man in his late teens or twenties in good health. Some clones in this sample may be carry-over from other donors' samples.

CDR3 protein: CASTEGGQKNTGELFF. Written as DNA, the CDR3 is TGTGCCAGCACCGAAGGCGGACAGAAGAACACCGGGGAGCTGTTTTTT. The rearrangement uses TRBV9 and TRBJ2-2, with D possibly TRBD1 on 6 matching bases. Germline V gene data show CDR1 as SGDLS and CDR2 as YYNGEE. CDR3 length: 16 amino acids. The V and J ends lost 6 bases and 1 base respectively, with 16 bases between them.

A few counts support this clone. J is TRBJ1-2 and V is TRBV30; no clear D. The length of the CDR3 is 12 residues. Germline lookup yields CDR1 GTSNPN and CDR2 SVGIG (reference sequence). The V end lost 3 bases, the J end lost 9 bases, and 14 bases lay between the germline ends. Here the CDR3 DNA reads TGTGCCTGGAGCCTCGGGCAGTCAAGCTACACCTTC. The encoded protein is CAWSLGQSSYTF.

V and J are TRBV5-5 and TRBJ1-1; tentatively, D is TRBD1 (6 bases). Germline V CDR1 and CDR2: SGHKS, YYEKEE (reference sequence). V was shortened by 2 bases and J by 11 bases, with 16 bases between the two germline ends. This CDR3 comprises 13 residues. The CDR3 DNA is TGTGCCAGCAGCTTTCCCTTTACAGGGAGTGCTTTCTTT. Protein: CASSFPFTGSAFF.

The V gene is TRBV28, the J gene TRBJ1-5; D not resolved. This CDR3 comprises 15 residues. The germline V gene encodes CDR1 MDHEN and CDR2 SYDVKM. V lost 4 bases and J 4 bases, leaving 14 bases between the germline ends. The CDR3 DNA follows: TGTGCCAGCAGTTCCGCCCAAATGAGGAATCAGCCCCAGCATTTT. Its protein product is CASSSAQMRNQPQHF.

This rearrangement joins TRBV7-3 to TRBJ2-2; 9 bases line up with TRBD1. This CDR3 is built from 15 residues. Germline V gives CDR1 SGHTA, CDR2 FQGTGA. V lost 7 bases, J lost 1 base, and 4 bases stayed unmatched. CDR3: CASKMGQGNTGELFF. CDR3 bases: TGTGCCAGCAAAATGGGACAGGGGAACACCGGGGAGCTGTTTTTT.

This clone was recorded only once. The chain uses TRBV18 and TRBJ2-7; D is possibly TRBD1 (6 bases). Germline CDR1 is KGHSH and CDR2 is LQKENI. The length of the CDR3 is 14 residues. V lost 3 bases and J 5 bases, leaving 14 bases between the germline ends. The CDR3 coding sequence is TGTGCCAGCTCACCGTTACAGGGTAGCCACGAGCAGTACTTC. Its protein product is CASSPLQGSHEQYF.

The chain joins TRBV10-3 to TRBJ1-5, with a tentative D call TRBD1 (5 bases). The CDR3 totals 16 residues. V was pared by 0 bases and J by 6 bases, with 15 bases between. CDR1 and CDR2 (germline): ENHRY, SYGVKD. As DNA, the CDR3 is TGTGCCATCAGTGAGTCCCCCGGGGGAGAAGGTCAGCCCCAGCATTTT. It is translated as CAISESPGGEGQPQHF.

The genes are TRBV7-9 and TRBJ2-1; no firm D call. CDR3 length: 17 amino acids. Germline CDR1 reads SEHNR; CDR2 reads FQNEAQ (reference sequence). V was shortened by 5 bases and J by 5 bases, with 22 bases between the two germline ends. The CDR3 nucleotides are TGTGCCAGCAGCCCGCATCTACTTACCAACCCCCACAATGAGCAGTTCTTC. Translation gives CASSPHLLTNPHNEQFF.

The chain couples TRBV19 to TRBJ1-1, with TRBD1 matching 8 bases. This CDR3 is 17 amino acids long. V trimming: 3 bases; J trimming: 0 bases; junction bases outside the gene matches: 9. Germline-derived CDR1 and CDR2 are LNHDA and SQIVND (reference sequence). In DNA, the CDR3 is TGTGCCAGTAGTATTCCCAGGGGGCAGGGAATGAACACTGAAGCTTTCTTT. Amino acid sequence: CASSIPRGQGMNTEAFF. Variable domain in full (rest from reference TRBV19 and TRBJ1-1): DGGITQSPKYLFRKEGQNVTLSCEQNLNHDAMYWYRQDPGQGLRLIYYSQIVNDFQKGDIAEGYSVSREKKESFPLTVTSAQKNPTAFYLCASSIPRGQGMNTEAFFGQGTRLTVV.

The chain is built from TRBV12-5 and TRBJ2-3; D might be TRBD2 (5 bases). Trimming cost V 7 bases and J 4 bases, with 12 bases left between them. Germline CDR1 is LGHNT and CDR2 is FRNRAP. CDR3 length: 13 residues. CDR3 amino acids: CASAPGYSDTQYF. In nucleotides, the CDR3 is TGTGCTAGTGCCCCGGGGTATTCAGATACGCAGTATTTT.

The chain is built from TRBV6-5 and TRBJ1-2; D might be TRBD1 (5 bases). The CDR3 runs 15 residues. V lost 5 bases to trimming and J lost 2 bases, with 15 bases between them. Germline V gene lookup returns CDR1 MNHEY and CDR2 SVGAGI. CDR3 amino acids: CASSTYPTVNYGYTF. CDR3 in DNA: TGTGCCAGCAGTACGTACCCGACAGTCAACTATGGCTACACCTTC.

The chain has TRBV7-9 and TRBJ2-1, with TRBD2 matching 12 bases. The CDR3 loop spans 14 amino acids. V shed 7 bases and J 6 bases; nucleotides not matched to a gene: 4. Per the germline V gene, CDR1 is SEHNR and CDR2 is FQNEAQ (reference sequence). In DNA form, the CDR3 reads TGTGCCAGCACCACGACTAGCGGGAGCAATGAGCAGTTCTTC. It encodes CASTTTSGSNEQFF.

J is TRBJ2-7 and V is TRBV19; the D is unclear. The germline V gene encodes CDR1 LNHDA and CDR2 SQIVND (reference sequence). The germline V and J ends were trimmed by 3 bases and 0 bases, with 12 bases remaining between them. The CDR3 is 15 residues long. The CDR3 spells CASSITPAGSYEQYF. CDR3 sequence (DNA): TGTGCCAGTAGTATTACCCCCGCTGGCTCCTACGAGCAGTACTTC. Filled out from reference TRBV19 and TRBJ2-7, the complete variable domain reads DGGITQSPKYLFRKEGQNVTLSCEQNLNHDAMYWYRQDPGQGLRLIYYSQIVNDFQKGDIAEGYSVSREKKESFPLTVTSAQKNPTAFYLCASSITPAGSYEQYFGPGTRLTVT.

Points on this clone: The same CDR3 arises from other DNA sequences in this sample as well. The chain joins TRBV5-4 to TRBJ2-5; D gene ambiguous. Looked up from germline, CDR1 is SGHNT and CDR2 is YYREEE (reference sequence). Trimming shortened V by 4 bases and J by 5 bases, and 12 bases separated the two germline ends. CDR3 length: 13 amino acids. The CDR3 bases are TGTGCCAGCAGCCGGGCGCTGGGGGAGACCCAGTACTTC. Amino acid sequence: CASSRALGETQYF.

V gene TRBV6-1 combines with J gene TRBJ1-5; 7 bases fit TRBD1. With V trimmed by 7 bases and J by 3 bases, 6 bases remained unmatched. The germline V gene encodes CDR1 MNHNS and CDR2 SASEGT. The CDR3 runs 14 residues. CDR3 in DNA: TGTGCCAGCAAAGGGACAGTGGCCAATCAGCCCCAGCATTTT. This codes for CASKGTVANQPQHF.

J is TRBJ2-1 and V is TRBV14; 7 bases map to TRBD2. After removal of 3 bases from V and 4 bases from J, the junction contained 6 bases not matched to a gene. The CDR3 is 15 residues long. Per germline, CDR1 SGHDN and CDR2 FVKESK. The DNA for the CDR3 is TGTGCCAGCAGCCATGGGCTAGCGGATTACAATGAGCAGTTCTTC. Translating it yields CASSHGLADYNEQFF.

The chain combines TRBV2 with TRBJ1-1; TRBD1 matches at 8 bases. Germline values: CDR1 SNHLY, CDR2 FYNNEI. V dropped 5 bases and J dropped 5; count of bases not matched to a gene: 7. This CDR3 has 14 amino acids. CDR3 loop: CASSWTGMGTEAFF. CDR3 in DNA: TGTGCCAGCAGTTGGACAGGGATGGGAACTGAAGCTTTCTTT.

The chain employs TRBV6-5 and TRBJ2-7, with D possibly being TRBD1 (5 bases). CDR1 and CDR2 from the germline V gene are MNHEY and SVGAGI. The germline V and J ends were trimmed by 0 bases and 2 bases, with 11 bases remaining between them. The CDR3 has 15 amino acids. For the CDR3, the DNA is TGTGCCAGCAGTTACTCTTTAGGGGCCCCCTACGAGCAGTACTTC. Translating gives CASSYSLGAPYEQYF.

The genes are TRBV29-1 and TRBJ2-3, with D unclear. V lost 8 bases to trimming and J lost 2 bases, with 8 bases between them. The CDR3 length is 11 residues. The V gene's germline CDR1 is SQVTM and CDR2 ANQGSEA. The CDR3 loop is CSLAPTDTQYF. CDR3 DNA sequence: TGCAGCTTGGCCCCCACAGATACGCAGTATTTT.

Comments on this clone: Other DNA sequences of this sample code for an identical CDR3. This chain joins TRBV6-5 and TRBJ2-2; D remains unclear. V lost 6 bases and J lost 2, with 4 bases in between. The V gene's germline CDR1 is MNHEY and CDR2 SVGAGI. The CDR3 totals 12 residues. CDR3 nucleotides: TGTGCCAGCAGCTCTAACACCGGGGAGCTGTTTTTT. Translated, it gives CASSSNTGELFF.